This TCR beta chain was observed in a study of blood T cell repertoires in COVID-19. Study at large: Sites in the United States, Italy and Spain provided acute and convalescent COVID-19 samples.

Per the original methods: How many nucleated cells were present was estimated from reference gene primer amplification. TCRdb's table, derived via immunoSEQ multiplex PCR, lists solely in-frame clones and lacks some. V and J calls and clone size come straight from that table; D and trimming were deduced from the DNA. The sample has roughly 230,000 clones; 80% to 85% are singletons. The CDR3 length is 15 residues. Germline loops: CDR1 SNHLY, CDR2 FYNNEI. V was shortened by 1 base and J by 4 bases, with 13 bases between the two germline ends. The sample consisted of peripheral blood. The TCR originated in a man aged 45-65 years with active or convalescent COVID-19. The chain combines TRBV2 with TRBJ1-2; no clear D. The CDR3 bases are TGTGCCAGCAGTGAAGGCGGAGGGATCAGCTATGGCTACACCTTC. It yields the protein CASSEGGGISYGYTF.